These 23 T cell receptor beta chains were all obtained from the same sample, sequenced in a study of T cell responses to AZD1222 COVID-19 vaccine. TCRdb's copy holds only in-frame clones and misses some; the assay was immunoSEQ multiplex PCR. The repertoire consists of roughly 70,000 clones, with nearly 90% occurring once and the leading ten covering approximately 1.3%. The sample consisted of peripheral blood, taken 28 days after the second AZD1222 dose. Every receptor here comes from an adult who received the AZD1222 COVID-19 vaccine.

V and J are TRBV5-5 and TRBJ2-2, with TRBD2 as a possible D gene (5 bases). With 4 bases removed from V and 8 bases from J, the gap between germline ends came to 18 bases. Germline CDR1 reads SGHKS; CDR2 reads YYEKEE (reference sequence). The CDR3 is 15 residues long. CDR3 in amino acids: CASSLGGRNQGELFF. The CDR3 nucleotides read TGTGCCAGCAGCCTGGGTGGGAGAAACCAGGGGGAGCTGTTTTTT.

This clone appeared a few times. This chain links TRBV7-9 with TRBJ2-7; a weak D match, TRBD1 (5 bases). Trimming removed 3 bases at V and 6 bases at J, with 15 bases between. The CDR3 loop spans 14 amino acids. The V gene's germline CDR1 is SEHNR and CDR2 FQNEAQ (reference sequence). The CDR3 loop is CASSFRLGAGEQYF. The CDR3 DNA reads as TGTGCCAGCAGCTTCCGACTTGGGGCAGGCGAGCAGTACTTC.

The chain employs TRBV7-3 and TRBJ1-6; D is unclear. The CDR3 length is 13 residues. Germline CDR1 is SGHTA and CDR2 is FQGTGA. Deletions cut 5 bases from V and 9 bases from J, with 11 bases between. CDR3: CASSAEQRSPLHF. The CDR3 coding sequence is TGTGCCAGCAGCGCAGAACAGCGTTCACCCCTCCACTTT.

V usage is TRBV5-6 and J usage is TRBJ2-1; 11 bases agree with TRBD2. The V gene end was trimmed by 4 bases and the J gene end by 4 bases; junction bases not matched to a gene: 4. Germline lookup yields CDR1 SGHDT and CDR2 YYEEEE. The CDR3 is 15 amino acids. The CDR3 region has the DNA TGTGCCAGCAGCGGTAGCGGGAGGGGTTACAATGAGCAGTTCTTC. Protein sequence: CASSGSGRGYNEQFF.

This chain joins TRBV30 and TRBJ1-4; TRBD1 is a possible D gene (5 bases). This CDR3 is built from 14 residues. Germline CDR1 GTSNPN, CDR2 SVGIG (reference sequence). Trimming took off 0 bases at V and 4 bases at J, with 9 bases between the two ends. As DNA, the CDR3 is TGTGCCTGGAGTGTACAGGCGATTAATGAAAAACTGTTTTTT. Its protein is CAWSVQAINEKLFF. The variable domain in full, with the rest retrieved from reference TRBV30 and TRBJ1-4, is SQTIHQWPATLVQPVGSPLSLECTVEGTSNPNLYWYRQAAGRGLQLLFYSVGIGQISSEVPQNLSASRPQDRQFILSSKKLLLSDSGFYLCAWSVQAINEKLFFGSGTQLSVL.

This chain joins TRBV19 and TRBJ1-3, with D unresolved. The ends were cut back, 6 bases at V and 0 bases at J, with 9 bases in the middle. The CDR3 covers 14 residues. CDR1 and CDR2 (germline): LNHDA, SQIVND (reference sequence). Here the CDR3 DNA reads TGTGCCAGTAGAATGTCGGGCTCTGGAAACACCATATATTTT. It encodes CASRMSGSGNTIYF.

V and J are TRBV19 and TRBJ1-6, with D possibly TRBD1 on 6 matching bases. Germline V gene lookup returns CDR1 LNHDA and CDR2 SQIVND (reference sequence). This CDR3 contains 15 residues. V was shortened by 2 bases and J by 5 bases, with 10 bases between the two germline ends. CDR3 coding DNA: TGTGCCAGTAGTATAAACCGGGACAATAATTCACCCCTCCACTTT. It encodes CASSINRDNNSPLHF.

This sequence joins TRBV30 and TRBJ1-5, with 7 bases aligning to TRBD1. The ends lost 2 bases at V and 3 bases at J; junction bases unmatched: 7. CDR1 and CDR2 from the germline V gene are GTSNPN and SVGIG (reference sequence). The CDR3 spans 15 residues. CDR3 in DNA: TGTGCCTGGAGTTTACCGGGACAGTTCAATCAGCCCCAGCATTTT. It codes for CAWSLPGQFNQPQHF.

This clone was seen once. The chain carries TRBV18 and TRBJ2-3; the match to TRBD2 covers 13 bases. The V gene end was trimmed by 3 bases and the J gene end by 1 base; junction bases not matched to a gene: 10. The V gene's germline CDR1 is KGHSH and CDR2 LQKENI. This CDR3 is 19 amino acids long. The DNA of the CDR3 is TGTGCCAGCTCACCTTTTGGACTAGCGGGAGTACGAGGCACAGATACGCAGTATTTT. Encoded protein: CASSPFGLAGVRGTDTQYF.

This chain connects TRBV30 to TRBJ1-4, with D tentatively TRBD1 (5 bases). Trimming shortened V by 2 bases and J by 0 bases, and 16 bases separated the two germline ends. Germline V lookup: CDR1 GTSNPN, CDR2 SVGIG (reference sequence). This CDR3 is 17 amino acids long. CDR3 residues: CAWSQGQRISTNEKLFF. Here the CDR3 DNA reads TGTGCCTGGAGTCAGGGCCAGCGAATTTCAACTAATGAAAAACTGTTTTTT.

The V gene is TRBV9, the J gene TRBJ2-7, with 9 nucleotides matching TRBD1. V trimming: 4 bases; J trimming: 6 bases; junction bases outside the gene matches: 8. From germline, CDR1 is SGDLS and CDR2 YYNGEE. The CDR3 sequence is 14 residues long. CDR3 DNA sequence: TGTGCCAGCAGCCCCCGACAGGGGGTCGGCGAGCAGTACTTC. It encodes CASSPRQGVGEQYF.

CDR3 DNA sequence: TGTGCCAGCAGCTTAGTCGGTCAGATCTATGGCTACACCTTC. Amino acid sequence: CASSLVGQIYGYTF. V is TRBV7-9 and J is TRBJ1-2; D unclear. This CDR3 has 14 residues. Germline V gene sequence: CDR1 SEHNR, CDR2 FQNEAQ (reference sequence). Between the trimmed V and J ends, which lost 1 base and 4 bases, there was a span of 10 bases.

This clone occurred once. The rearrangement uses TRBV15 and TRBJ1-2; TRBD1 aligns across 8 bases. The CDR3 length is 14 residues. Trimming removed 8 bases from V and 2 bases from J; junction bases left unmatched: 7. CDR1 is LNHNV and CDR2 is YYDKDF in the germline V gene (reference sequence). CDR3 region: CATWDRLVNYGYTF. CDR3 DNA sequence: TGTGCCACCTGGGACAGGTTGGTGAACTATGGCTACACCTTC.

V gene TRBV2 combines with J gene TRBJ1-1; D possibly corresponds to TRBD1 (5 bases). V gave up 2 bases and J gave up 5 bases, with 12 bases separating them. Germline-derived CDR1 and CDR2 are SNHLY and FYNNEI. The CDR3 contains 14 residues. Written as DNA, the CDR3 is TGTGCCAGCAGTGAAAATCTTCCAGGGACTGAAGCTTTCTTT. Translated, it gives CASSENLPGTEAFF.

The gene calls are TRBV27 and TRBJ1-5; 9 bases match TRBD1. The CDR3 contains 16 residues. Unmatched junction bases numbered 13, after V lost 6 bases and J lost 7 bases. Germline V CDR1 and CDR2: MNHEY, SMNVEV (reference sequence). The CDR3 DNA reads as TGTGCCAGCAGCTTAACCCGGACAGGGGCAGGACAGCCCCAGCATTTT. It yields the protein CASSLTRTGAGQPQHF.

The chain carries TRBV2 and TRBJ2-3, with 8 bases lining up with TRBD2. The germline CDR1 and CDR2 sequences are SNHLY and FYNNEI. This CDR3 spans 18 amino acids. V lost 3 bases to trimming and J lost 3 bases; unmatched junction nucleotides: 14. CDR3 coding DNA: TGTGCCAGCAGTGACCCGCGGGGGTTAGCGGGATCAACAGATACGCAGTATTTT. This sequence encodes CASSDPRGLAGSTDTQYF.

The chain is built from TRBV11-3 and TRBJ1-1, with 7 bases aligning to TRBD1. Germline V gene data show CDR1 as SGHNT and CDR2 as YENEEA. With V trimmed by 5 bases and J by 8 bases, 8 bases remained unmatched. The CDR3 is 13 residues long. In DNA, the CDR3 is TGTGCCAGCAGCGTAGGTACAGGGGCGGAAGCTTTCTTT. Encoded protein: CASSVGTGAEAFF.

The chain is built from TRBV30 and TRBJ1-2; D unresolved. Trimming shortened V by 3 bases and J by 3 bases, and 2 bases separated the two germline ends. This CDR3 region has 10 residues. From germline, CDR1 is GTSNPN and CDR2 SVGIG (reference sequence). The CDR3 DNA reads TGTGCCTGGAGCGACTATGGCTACACCTTC. This gives the protein CAWSDYGYTF.

This chain connects TRBV3-1 (or the pseudogene TRBV3-2) to TRBJ2-7; no reliable D call. The length of the CDR3 is 14 residues. The germline V and J ends were trimmed by 0 bases and 9 bases, with 15 bases remaining between them. Germline CDR1 is LGHDT and CDR2 is YNNKEL (reference sequence). The CDR3 DNA reads TGTGCCAGCAGCCAAGATTGGGGATCCCTGACGCAGTACTTC. This gives the protein CASSQDWGSLTQYF.

J is TRBJ1-5 and V is TRBV10-3; D not certain. Germline V CDR1 and CDR2: ENHRY, SYGVKD. The CDR3 consists of 15 residues. Trimming cost V 7 bases and J 2 bases, with 15 bases left between them. This CDR3 is CAINDEGRGNQPQHF. CDR3 DNA: TGTGCCATCAATGACGAGGGCCGCGGCAATCAGCCCCAGCATTTT.

The rearrangement uses TRBV6-4 and TRBJ2-3, with TRBD1 as a possible D gene (6 bases). Trimming removed 5 bases at V and 3 bases at J, with 12 bases between. Germline V gene data show CDR1 as MRHNA and CDR2 as SNTAGT. The CDR3 extends over 14 amino acids. Here the CDR3 reads CASSPQGRTDTQYF. The CDR3 nucleotides are TGTGCCAGCAGTCCACAGGGACGGACAGATACGCAGTATTTT.

This sequence joins TRBV3-1 (or the pseudogene TRBV3-2) and TRBJ2-3; D is ambiguous. With 1 base removed from V and 4 bases from J, the gap between germline ends came to 9 bases. The germline V gene encodes CDR1 LGHDT and CDR2 YNNKEL (reference sequence). The CDR3 is 14 residues long. The CDR3 is CASSQGQESDTQYF. CDR3 bases: TGTGCCAGCAGCCAAGGTCAAGAGTCAGATACGCAGTATTTT.

This chain connects TRBV13 to TRBJ2-1; 10 positions match TRBD2. Per germline, CDR1 PRHDT and CDR2 FYEKMQ (reference sequence). The length of the CDR3 is 17 residues. The V segment lost 3 bases and the J segment 4 bases; nucleotides outside the gene matches: 9. For the CDR3, the DNA is TGTGCCAGCAGCTTGGACAGCGGGAGGGTCACTTACAATGAGCAGTTCTTC. Translated: CASSLDSGRVTYNEQFF.